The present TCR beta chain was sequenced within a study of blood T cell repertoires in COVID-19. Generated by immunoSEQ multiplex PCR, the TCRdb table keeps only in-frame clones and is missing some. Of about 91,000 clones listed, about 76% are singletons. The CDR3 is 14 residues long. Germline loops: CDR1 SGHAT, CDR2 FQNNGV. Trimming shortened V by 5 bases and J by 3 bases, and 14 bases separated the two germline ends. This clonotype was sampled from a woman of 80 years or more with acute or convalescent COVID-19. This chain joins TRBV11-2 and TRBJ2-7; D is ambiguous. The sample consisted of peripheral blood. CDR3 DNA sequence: TGTGCCAGCAGCCCCATCAGAGGCCTCTACGAGCAGTACTTC. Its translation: CASSPIRGLYEQYF.